This TCR beta chain was sequenced in a study of shared clonotypes between healthy human individuals. As to this clone: What it recognizes is unknown.

General observations from the study: What naive subsets generally showed was a larger estimated richness than memory subsets showed.

Original data processing: ImmunoSEQ output held junction-only sequences without quality scores, so filtering differed. The protocol was immunoSEQ multiplex PCR, while the TCRdb copy is restricted to in-frame clones and leaves out a portion. V, J and clone size reflect that table, while D and trimming were determined from the DNA. Of 1 million to 1.3 million clones listed, 70% to 80% are singletons. CDR3 size: 14 residues. The V and J ends lost 2 bases and 8 bases, in that order; junction bases with no gene match: 4. The V gene's germline CDR1 is SGHTA and CDR2 FQGNSA. The chain couples TRBV7-2 to TRBJ2-1; 9 positions match TRBD2. The sample consisted of memory CD4+ T cells from PBMCs. Subset: CD45RA-negative fraction. The clonotype comes from a man younger than 35 in good health. Some clones in this sample may be carry-over from other donors' samples. The CDR3 sequence: CASSLSGRYDEQFF. The CDR3 coding sequence is TGTGCCAGCAGCTTAAGCGGGAGGTATGATGAGCAGTTCTTC. The whole variable domain, remainder taken from reference TRBV7-2 and TRBJ2-1, is GAGVSQSPSNKVTEKGKDVELRCDPISGHTALYWYRQSLGQGLEFLIYFQGNSAPDKSGLPSDRFSAERTGGSVSTLTIQRTQQEDSAVYLCASSLSGRYDEQFFGPGTRLTVL.